The clone carrying this T cell receptor beta chain was seen a handful of times. Using immunoSEQ multiplex PCR, the repertoire was profiled, and TCRdb retains in-frame clones only, with some absent. The top ten clones hold about 0.22% of a sample with tens of thousands of clones, around 95% of them seen once. These data originate in a study of technical replicates of blood from four donors. CDR3 length: 14 residues. Germline-derived CDR1 and CDR2 are LNHDA and SQIVND (reference sequence). V dropped 6 bases and J dropped 10 bases, with 18 bases sitting between them. This TCR was recovered from a human donor in good health. Sequencing was performed on T cells isolated from PBMCs. The rearrangement uses TRBV19 and TRBJ1-4; D may be TRBD1 (5 bases). The CDR3 nucleotides read TGTGCCAGTAGCTCCCAGGGCCTCCTCGTAAAACTGTTTTTT. This gives the protein CASSSQGLLVKLFF.